The source of this T cell receptor (beta chain) is a study of T cell responses to AZD1222 COVID-19 vaccine. Points from the study as a whole: Females outnumbered males among donors, who were mostly white British; clonal diversity was possibly underestimated.

Sequenced by immunoSEQ multiplex PCR; TCRdb stores in-frame clones only, minus some. The repertoire holds about 140,000 clones, 80% to 95% seen once, with about 2.5% in the top ten. Per the germline V gene, CDR1 is SNHLY and CDR2 is FYNNEI. The CDR3 sequence is 13 residues long. The germline V and J ends were trimmed by 8 bases and 5 bases, with 16 bases remaining between them. This clone came up once. Its target is not known. Sequenced material: peripheral blood, taken on day 0 of AZD1222 vaccination. The chain uses TRBV2 and TRBJ2-7; D gene ambiguous. The sequence was obtained from an adult in good health. The CDR3 here is CASGSRTRHEQYF. The DNA for the CDR3 is TGTGCCAGCGGCTCCAGGACGAGGCACGAGCAGTACTTC.